The 17 T cell receptor beta chains in this list originate from one sample, sequenced in a study of cytomegalovirus exposure and HLA in healthy donors. The primer mix had 60 Vbeta and 13 Jbeta primers. Method: immunoSEQ multiplex PCR; TCRdb's copy keeps in-frame clones and lacks some. The sample holds about 98,000 clones; about 70% are singletons and the top ten take 1.2%. Specimen: PBMCs. Receptor source: a female donor in good health and CMV-seronegative.

The chain employs TRBV15 and TRBJ1-1; TRBD1 is a possible D gene (6 bases). The germline V gene has CDR1 LNHNV and CDR2 YYDKDF (reference sequence). The CDR3 loop spans 14 amino acids. V lost 0 bases and J lost 1, with 6 bases in between. The CDR3 reads CATSREQGNTEAFF. CDR3 DNA: TGTGCCACCAGCAGAGAACAGGGGAACACTGAAGCTTTCTTT.

V and J are TRBV5-1 and TRBJ1-2; D might be TRBD1 (6 bases). Germline-derived CDR1 and CDR2 are SGHRS and YFSETQ. Trimming left V 0 bases short and J 6 bases short, with 9 bases between. The CDR3 is 13 amino acids. Here the CDR3 DNA reads TGCGCCAGCAGCTTGGAAGGGGGAAATGGCTACACCTTC. Translated, it gives CASSLEGGNGYTF. Drawing the rest from reference TRBV5-1 and TRBJ1-2, the complete variable domain is KAGVTQTPRYLIKTRGQQVTLSCSPISGHRSVSWYQQTPGQGLQFLFEYFSETQRNKGNFPGRFSGRQFSNSRSEMNVSTLELGDSALYLCASSLEGGNGYTFGSGTRLTVV.

This rearrangement joins TRBV5-4 to TRBJ1-1, with 8 bases aligning to TRBD1. This CDR3 has 13 amino acids. Germline V gene data show CDR1 as SGHNT and CDR2 as YYREEE (reference sequence). J gave up 10 bases and V 1 base, and 6 bases lay outside the gene matches. In DNA form, the CDR3 reads TGTGCCAGCAGCTTGTGGGGTACAGGGGGAGCTTTCTTT. It encodes CASSLWGTGGAFF.

The rearrangement joins TRBV9 to TRBJ1-4, with 7 bases fitting TRBD1. This CDR3 region has 15 residues. Germline-derived CDR1 and CDR2 are SGDLS and YYNGEE. J lost 8 bases, V lost 0 bases, and 7 bases had no gene match. CDR3 DNA sequence: TGTGCCAGCAGCGTAGATGAGGGGGCGGGGGAAAAACTGTTTTTT. Translating it yields CASSVDEGAGEKLFF.

This sequence joins TRBV4-1 and TRBJ1-2; 7 bases match TRBD1. Germline trimming cut 4 bases from V and 7 bases from J; bases unmatched to any gene: 6. This CDR3 region has 13 residues. Per the germline V gene, CDR1 is MGHRA and CDR2 is YSYEKL. The CDR3 nucleotides are TGCGCCAGCAGCCCGACAGGGACGGGTGGCTACACCTTC. Amino acid sequence: CASSPTGTGGYTF.

J is TRBJ2-7 and V is TRBV9; the match to TRBD1 covers 7 bases. Germline V gene sequence: CDR1 SGDLS, CDR2 YYNGEE. After removal of 4 bases from V and 5 bases from J, the junction contained 6 bases not matched to a gene. The CDR3 has 13 amino acids. Here the CDR3 reads CASSTDRDHEQYF. The CDR3 nucleotides read TGTGCCAGCAGCACCGACAGGGACCACGAGCAGTACTTC.

This chain uses TRBV5-1 with TRBJ2-7, with 9 bases lining up with TRBD2. The CDR3 has 17 amino acids. Trimming removed 5 bases from V and 2 bases from J; junction bases left unmatched: 14. From germline, CDR1 is SGHRS and CDR2 YFSETQ. Here the CDR3 reads CASSVGIGTSLTYEQYF. CDR3 sequence (DNA): TGCGCCAGCAGTGTGGGGATCGGGACTAGCCTCACCTACGAGCAGTACTTC.

The chain uses TRBV30 and TRBJ1-2, with no clear D. The CDR3 extends over 12 amino acids. Germline V lookup: CDR1 GTSNPN, CDR2 SVGIG (reference sequence). V dropped 7 bases and J dropped 0 bases, with 9 bases sitting between them. Here the CDR3 DNA reads TGTGCCTTTACAGTGACTAACTATGGCTACACCTTC. Protein: CAFTVTNYGYTF.

V usage is TRBV28 and J usage is TRBJ2-5, with D perhaps matching TRBD1 (5 bases). V lost 3 bases to trimming and J lost 4 bases, with 12 bases between them. The length of the CDR3 is 14 residues. Germline V CDR1 and CDR2: MDHEN, SYDVKM. CDR3 loop: CASSFLAGAETQYF. CDR3 coding DNA: TGTGCCAGCAGTTTCCTGGCTGGGGCAGAGACCCAGTACTTC. Together with reference TRBV28 and TRBJ2-5, the CDR3 gives the full variable domain: DVKVTQSSRYLVKRTGEKVFLECVQDMDHENMFWYRQDPGLGLRLIYFSYDVKMKEKGDIPEGYSVSREKKERFSLILESASTNQTSMYLCASSFLAGAETQYFGPGTRLLVL.

Only a few counts were recorded for this clone. The identical CDR3 is also encoded by other nucleotide sequences in the sample. The gene calls are TRBV4-3 and TRBJ2-6; tentative D call: TRBD1 (5 bases). V was shortened by 0 bases and J by 0 bases, with 6 bases between the two germline ends. The V gene's germline CDR1 is LGHNA and CDR2 YSLEER. The CDR3 is 16 residues long. Here the CDR3 DNA reads TGCGCCAGCAGCCAAGAGCAGGGCTCTGGGGCCAACGTCCTGACTTTC. It specifies CASSQEQGSGANVLTF.

This clone was counted between two and nine times. The rearrangement links TRBV7-9 to TRBJ2-1; 10 nucleotides agree with TRBD2. CDR3 size: 17 residues. Germline assignment: CDR1 SEHNR and CDR2 FQNEAQ (reference sequence). V was pared by 2 bases and J by 8 bases, with 12 bases of the junction left unmatched. CDR3 nucleotides: TGTGCCAGCAGCTTAATTGGAGGAATAGCGGGAGGTCATGAGCAGTTCTTC. It codes for CASSLIGGIAGGHEQFF.

V usage is TRBV6-6 and J usage is TRBJ1-1, with 9 bases fitting TRBD1. The germline gives CDR1 MNHNY, CDR2 SVGAGI (reference sequence). J lost 0 bases, V lost 6 bases, and 5 bases had no gene match. The CDR3 is 15 amino acids. In nucleotides, the CDR3 is TGTGCCAGCAGCCAAGGGACAGGGATGAACACTGAAGCTTTCTTT. Protein sequence: CASSQGTGMNTEAFF.

This clone has only a few counts. J is TRBJ2-7 and V is TRBV7-6; tentatively, D is TRBD1 (6 bases). The CDR3 is made up of 16 amino acids. Trimming pared 2 bases from V and 7 bases from J, leaving 21 bases between. The V gene's germline CDR1 is SGHVS and CDR2 FNYEAQ. CDR3 sequence reads: CASSLRSGAAEGEQYF. The CDR3 region has the DNA TGTGCCAGCAGCTTAAGGTCAGGGGCGGCCGAGGGGGAGCAGTACTTC.

The V gene is TRBV28, the J gene TRBJ2-2; D remains unclear. CDR3 length: 15 residues. The ends were cut back, 0 bases at V and 7 bases at J, with 12 bases in the middle. CDR1 and CDR2 (germline): MDHEN, SYDVKM. The DNA of the CDR3 is TGTGCCAGCAGTTTATGGGATGGCGGTAACGGGGAGCTGTTTTTT. Amino acids: CASSLWDGGNGELFF.

The V gene is TRBV5-1, the J gene TRBJ2-1; D is perhaps TRBD1 (5 bases). V was cut by 0 bases and J by 10 bases, with 11 bases left in between. The CDR3 contains 13 residues. Germline V gives CDR1 SGHRS, CDR2 YFSETQ. The CDR3 reads CASSLDQGREQFF. CDR3 nucleotide sequence: TGCGCCAGCAGCTTGGACCAGGGAAGGGAGCAGTTCTTC.

The rearrangement links TRBV5-4 to TRBJ2-1; 8 positions agree with TRBD1. The CDR3 covers 15 residues. V shed 1 base and J 2 bases; nucleotides not matched to a gene: 2. Germline V CDR1 and CDR2: SGHNT, YYREEE (reference sequence). CDR3 coding DNA: TGTGCCAGCAGCTTGACGACAGGGGCCTACAATGAGCAGTTCTTC. This gives the protein CASSLTTGAYNEQFF. The entire variable domain, with the rest obtained from reference TRBV5-4 and TRBJ2-1, is as follows: ETGVTQSPTHLIKTRGQQVTLRCSSQSGHNTVSWYQQALGQGPQFIFQYYREEENGRGNFPPRFSGLQFPNYSSELNVNALELDDSALYLCASSLTTGAYNEQFFGPGTRLTVL.

This chain joins TRBV11-1 and TRBJ2-7; possibly TRBD2 for D (5 bases). This CDR3 has 17 amino acids. Trimming removed 3 bases from V and 3 bases from J, with 21 bases in between. Germline loops: CDR1 SGHAT, CDR2 FQDESV (reference sequence). The CDR3: CASSFPWLAQSFYEQYF. DNA of the CDR3: TGTGCCAGCAGCTTCCCATGGCTAGCCCAGTCCTTCTACGAGCAGTACTTC.